This T cell receptor beta chain was identified during a study of blood T cell repertoires in COVID-19. As for the study in general: Samples taken during acute and convalescent COVID-19 were collected in the United States, Italy and Spain.

The CDR3 runs 14 residues. Germline CDR1 MNHNY, CDR2 SVGAGI (reference sequence). Trimming took off 3 bases at V and 7 bases at J, with 13 bases between the two ends. Assay: immunoSEQ multiplex PCR; the TCRdb copy retains only in-frame clones and omits some. Among under 200,000 clones listed, approximately 90% were seen once. The TCR sequence derives from a woman of 80 years or more in a cohort sampled during active or convalescent COVID-19. Sequenced sample: peripheral blood. The genes are TRBV6-6 and TRBJ2-1; perhaps TRBD1 as D (5 bases). CDR3 loop: CASSYRAGLNEQFF. The CDR3 region has the DNA TGTGCCAGCAGTTATAGGGCAGGGTTGAATGAGCAGTTCTTC.